Following are 3 T cell receptor beta chains from one sample sequenced in a study of blood T cells in healthy people across ages. With a J-beta primer mix and a sample-barcoded 5' primer, a second PCR ran roughly 6 to 11 cycles. TCRdb ran MiXCR on the 5' RACE reads and lists one entry per CDR3 protein. The top ten hold approximately 2% of the sample, which has 1.5 million to 2 million distinct CDR3 sequences, approximately 50% seen once. Sequencing used blood. The receptors originated from a woman between 40 and 50 years old in good health.

In this sample, this clonotype turned up a few times. This sequence joins TRBV6-1 and TRBJ2-1; 7 bases fit TRBD1. With 6 bases clipped from V and 12 bases from J, the junction kept 23 bases outside the gene matches. Germline-derived CDR1 and CDR2 are MNHNS and SASEGT. This CDR3 comprises 17 residues. CDR3 sequence reads: CASSLRSLDRMSLRQFF. The CDR3 DNA sequence: TGTGCCAGCAGCCTCAGATCTTTGGACAGGATGAGTCTGCGGCAGTTCTTC.

The chain couples TRBV6-6 to TRBJ2-3; a possible D gene is TRBD1 (6 bases). The CDR3 has 15 amino acids. From germline, CDR1 is MNHNY and CDR2 SVGAGI (reference sequence). The V end lost 7 bases, the J end lost 0 bases, and 14 bases lay between the germline ends. CDR3 region: CASKGQRASTDTQYF. In nucleotides, the CDR3 is TGTGCCAGCAAAGGACAGAGAGCTAGCACAGATACGCAGTATTTT.

CDR3 amino acids: CASELVRVGEAFF. DNA of the CDR3: TGTGCCAGCGAATTAGTACGAGTAGGTGAAGCTTTCTTT. V gene TRBV7-9 combines with J gene TRBJ1-1; D call uncertain. Germline-derived CDR1 and CDR2 are SEHNR and FQNEAQ (reference sequence). The CDR3 contains 13 residues. V gave up 8 bases and J gave up 7 bases, with 17 bases separating them.